This T cell receptor (beta chain) was recovered during a study of shared clonotypes between healthy human individuals. Profiling relied on immunoSEQ multiplex PCR, and the TCRdb table lists in-frame clones only, not all of them. The sample has about 470,000 clones, around 75% seen once. The CDR3 length is 14 residues. V shed 3 bases and J shed 2 bases, with 10 bases lying between them. The germline V gene encodes CDR1 MNHEY and CDR2 SMNVEV (reference sequence). Points on this clone: This specimen includes other DNA sequences encoding the same CDR3.

The sequenced material came from PBMCs. This chain connects TRBV27 to TRBJ1-2; D remains unclear. This TCR was recovered from a woman aged 40 to 49 in good health. Some clones in this sample may be carry-over from other donors' samples. This chain's CDR3 is CASSLGGGNYGYTF. The DNA for the CDR3 is TGTGCCAGCAGTTTGGGCGGAGGCAACTATGGCTACACCTTC.